Below, 15 T cell receptor beta chains from the same sample are listed, as sequenced in a study of shared clonotypes between healthy human individuals. Method: immunoSEQ multiplex PCR; TCRdb's copy keeps in-frame clones and lacks some. This sample yields 2 million to 2.5 million clones, of which just under 95% are seen a single time; around 1.1% belongs to the top ten. Positively selected for CCR7, the CD45RO-negative cells used as naive CD8 cells excluded terminally differentiated effector memory CD45RA+ cells. Sequenced: naive CD8+ T cells sorted from blood. These receptors all stem from a man aged 18 to 30 in good health.

This chain joins TRBV19 and TRBJ2-3; 9 nucleotides line up with TRBD2. Germline V gives CDR1 LNHDA, CDR2 SQIVND (reference sequence). The CDR3 is 14 amino acids. V lost 7 bases and J lost 0; bases outside the gene matches: 2. The CDR3 nucleotides read TGTGCCAGTACCGCGGGAGGGAGCACAGATACGCAGTATTTT. Its translation is CASTAGGSTDTQYF.

This clone was recorded once. The rearrangement joins TRBV11-1 to TRBJ1-2; possibly TRBD1 for D (5 bases). The V end was cut by 1 base, the J end by 6 bases, with 9 bases between. Germline V CDR1 and CDR2: SGHAT, FQDESV (reference sequence). CDR3 length equals 13 residues. CDR3 in DNA: TGTGCCAGCAGCTTAGTGGGGACGGATGGCTACACCTTC. Translation gives CASSLVGTDGYTF.

J is TRBJ2-7 and V is TRBV6-5, with D possibly being TRBD1 (5 bases). The CDR3 totals 13 residues. Between the trimmed V and J ends, which lost 2 bases and 5 bases, there was a span of 10 bases. Germline assignment: CDR1 MNHEY and CDR2 SVGAGI. The CDR3 spells CASSYERGNEQYF. The CDR3 DNA reads TGTGCCAGCAGTTACGAAAGGGGAAACGAGCAGTACTTC.

The rearrangement joins TRBV5-5 to TRBJ2-7, with D perhaps TRBD1 (5 bases). Germline V gene sequence: CDR1 SGHKS, CDR2 YYEKEE (reference sequence). CDR3 length equals 15 residues. V lost 0 bases to trimming and J lost 6 bases, with 16 bases between them. The CDR3 sequence is CASSLETAPFAEQYF. For the CDR3, the DNA is TGTGCCAGCAGCTTGGAGACAGCCCCTTTTGCCGAGCAGTACTTC.

The chain is built from TRBV6-5 and TRBJ1-2; perhaps TRBD1 as D (5 bases). Trimming stripped 0 bases from V and 1 base from J, with 9 bases between. CDR3 length: 15 residues. The V gene's germline CDR1 is MNHEY and CDR2 SVGAGI. CDR3 nucleotides: TGTGCCAGCAGTTACTCGGCAGGGATTAACTATGGCTACACCTTC. Amino acids: CASSYSAGINYGYTF.

The chain uses TRBV25-1 and TRBJ2-1; 15 bases match TRBD2. The CDR3 is 15 residues long. Germline trimming cut 2 bases from V and 7 bases from J; bases unmatched to any gene: 0. The germline gives CDR1 MGHDK, CDR2 SYGVNS. CDR3 amino acids: CASSEGTSGGNEQFF. The CDR3 DNA sequence: TGTGCCAGCAGTGAAGGGACTAGCGGGGGGAATGAGCAGTTCTTC.

This clone was counted a single time. The chain joins TRBV11-2 to TRBJ2-7; 7 bases match TRBD2. V gave up 1 base and J gave up 2 bases; unmatched junction bases: 8. CDR3 length: 16 amino acids. Germline V lookup: CDR1 SGHAT, CDR2 FQNNGV. The CDR3 sequence is CASSLVGTGGTYEQYF. CDR3 DNA sequence: TGTGCCAGCAGCTTAGTGGGAACGGGAGGCACCTACGAGCAGTACTTC.

CDR3 sequence: CASSLSGGDYEKLFF. The CDR3 coding sequence is TGTGCCAGCTCATTGTCAGGGGGCGATTATGAAAAACTGTTTTTT. The chain has TRBV18 and TRBJ1-4, with 8 bases lining up with TRBD1. Germline CDR1 KGHSH, CDR2 LQKENI. CDR3 length equals 15 residues. V trimming: 5 bases; J trimming: 6 bases; junction bases outside the gene matches: 8.

This chain links TRBV29-1 with TRBJ2-1; TRBD1 or TRBD2 may be the D gene (5 bases each). The CDR3 has 11 residues. Trimming took 5 bases from V and 8 from J, leaving 10 bases between them. Germline V lookup: CDR1 SQVTM, CDR2 ANQGSEA. This CDR3 reads CSVHRGHEQFF. In DNA, the CDR3 is TGCAGCGTTCATCGGGGCCATGAGCAGTTCTTC.

V is TRBV5-4 and J is TRBJ2-7, with TRBD2 matching 8 bases. Trimming at V came to 0 bases and at J to 4 bases, leaving 3 bases not matched to a gene. The length of the CDR3 is 14 residues. CDR1 and CDR2 (germline): SGHNT, YYREEE (reference sequence). CDR3 DNA sequence: TGTGCCAGCAGCTTGGCCTTAGCGGGATACGAGCAGTACTTC. Translated: CASSLALAGYEQYF.

V usage is TRBV7-9 and J usage is TRBJ1-2, with 11 bases matching TRBD1. V lost 4 bases and J lost 3; bases outside the gene matches: 7. The CDR3 has 16 amino acids. Germline loops: CDR1 SEHNR, CDR2 FQNEAQ (reference sequence). CDR3: CASSSWTGGSDYGYTF. CDR3 bases: TGTGCCAGCAGCTCGTGGACAGGGGGCTCGGACTATGGCTACACCTTC.

This chain connects TRBV28 to TRBJ1-5; unclear D gene. V lost 5 bases and J lost 3, with 5 bases in between. Germline V CDR1 and CDR2: MDHEN, SYDVKM. The length of the CDR3 is 12 residues. The CDR3 loop is CASSNDNQPQHF. CDR3 nucleotide sequence: TGTGCCAGCAGTAACGACAATCAGCCCCAGCATTTT.

The chain is built from TRBV6-1 and TRBJ2-7; D not certain. Trimming cost V 6 bases and J 3 bases, with 9 bases left between them. The CDR3 runs 12 residues. Germline V lookup: CDR1 MNHNS, CDR2 SASEGT. The DNA of the CDR3 is TGTGCCAGCAGCGCCCATTACTACGAGCAGTACTTC. Protein product: CASSAHYYEQYF.

The sample holds one count of this clone. V and J are TRBV19 and TRBJ1-1; unclear D gene. CDR1 LNHDA and CDR2 SQIVND come from the germline V gene (reference sequence). The CDR3 consists of 13 residues. Between the trimmed V and J ends, which lost 10 bases and 6 bases, there was a span of 18 bases. The chain's CDR3 is CAIREELSSEAFF. DNA for the CDR3: TGTGCCATCCGAGAGGAATTATCCTCTGAAGCTTTCTTT.

Regarding this clone: This sample also contains other DNA sequences that code for the same CDR3. The chain combines TRBV7-9 with TRBJ2-1, with unresolved D. The length of the CDR3 is 13 residues. Trimming cost V 0 bases and J 4 bases, with 4 bases left between them. From germline, CDR1 is SEHNR and CDR2 FQNEAQ (reference sequence). Here the CDR3 DNA reads TGTGCCAGCAGCTTAGCGCCTTACAATGAGCAGTTCTTC. Protein product: CASSLAPYNEQFF.